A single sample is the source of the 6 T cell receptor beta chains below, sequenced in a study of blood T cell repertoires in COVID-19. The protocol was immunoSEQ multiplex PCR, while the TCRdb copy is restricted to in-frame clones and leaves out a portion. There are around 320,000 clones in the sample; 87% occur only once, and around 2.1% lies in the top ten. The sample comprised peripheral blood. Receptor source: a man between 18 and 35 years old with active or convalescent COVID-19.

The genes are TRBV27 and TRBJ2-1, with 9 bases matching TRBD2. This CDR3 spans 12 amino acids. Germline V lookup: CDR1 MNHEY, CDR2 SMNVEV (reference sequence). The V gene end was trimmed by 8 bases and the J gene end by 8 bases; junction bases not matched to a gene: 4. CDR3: CASGRGGYEQFF. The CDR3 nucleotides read TGTGCCAGCGGGCGGGGGGGCTATGAGCAGTTCTTC.

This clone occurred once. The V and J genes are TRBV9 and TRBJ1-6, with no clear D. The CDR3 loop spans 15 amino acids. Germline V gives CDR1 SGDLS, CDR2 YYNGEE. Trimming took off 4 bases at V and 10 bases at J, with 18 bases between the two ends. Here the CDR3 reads CASSSRLTPGSPLHF. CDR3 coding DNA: TGTGCCAGCAGCTCCCGACTGACTCCCGGCTCACCCCTCCACTTT.

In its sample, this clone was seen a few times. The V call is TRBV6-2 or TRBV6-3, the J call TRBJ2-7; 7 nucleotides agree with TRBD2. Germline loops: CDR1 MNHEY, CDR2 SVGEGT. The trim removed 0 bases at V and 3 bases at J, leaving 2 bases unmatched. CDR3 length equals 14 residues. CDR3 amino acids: CASSYSGLLYEQYF. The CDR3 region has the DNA TGTGCCAGCAGTTACTCGGGACTACTCTACGAGCAGTACTTC.

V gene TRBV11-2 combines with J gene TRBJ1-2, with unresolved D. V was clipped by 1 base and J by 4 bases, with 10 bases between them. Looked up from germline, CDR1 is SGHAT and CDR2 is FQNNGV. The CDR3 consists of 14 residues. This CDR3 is CASSLVPDFYGYTF. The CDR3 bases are TGTGCCAGCAGCTTAGTTCCAGATTTCTATGGCTACACCTTC.

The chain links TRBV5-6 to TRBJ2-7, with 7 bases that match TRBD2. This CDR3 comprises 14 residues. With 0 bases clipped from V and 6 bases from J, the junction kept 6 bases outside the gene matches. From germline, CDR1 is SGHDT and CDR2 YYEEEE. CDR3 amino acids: CASSLGLADLEQYF. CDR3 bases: TGTGCCAGCAGCTTGGGGCTAGCGGACCTCGAGCAGTACTTC.

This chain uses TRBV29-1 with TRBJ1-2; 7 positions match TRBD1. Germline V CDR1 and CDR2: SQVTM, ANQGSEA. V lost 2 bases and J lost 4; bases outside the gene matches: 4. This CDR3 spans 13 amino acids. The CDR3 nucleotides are TGCAGCGTTGAAAGAGGGGGCGGCTATGGCTACACCTTC. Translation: CSVERGGGYGYTF. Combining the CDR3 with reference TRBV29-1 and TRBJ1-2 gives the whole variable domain SAVISQKPSRDICQRGTSLTIQCQVDSQVTMMFWYRQQPGQSLTLIATANQGSEATYESGFVIDKFPISRPNLTFSTLTVSNMSPEDSSIYLCSVERGGGYGYTFGSGTRLTVV.